Following are 23 T cell receptor beta chains from one sample sequenced in a study of PD-1 blockade in classical Hodgkin lymphoma (dated by TCRdb to about 2020). The library was made by the immunoSEQ multiplex PCR assay. TCRdb re-hosts the immuneACCESS table, in-frame sequences only. Its copies lack some clones; in the studies checked, an unresolved V gene accounts for under half of them, and the cause for the rest is not known. The sample records just under 100,000 clones, approximately 80% of which are singletons. The ten biggest clones cover approximately 12% of the sample. What the time point label conveys for this sample: cycle 1 day 1 (C1D1), immediately before nivolumab initiation. All trial patients had relapsed after autologous stem cell transplantation, with cohorts A, B and C differing in prior brentuximab vedotin exposure. The sequenced sample was peripheral blood mononuclear cells (PBMCs), obtained at baseline. These receptors originate from a human donor with classical Hodgkin lymphoma.

This sequence joins TRBV4-1 and TRBJ2-5; perhaps TRBD1 as D (6 bases). This CDR3 spans 15 amino acids. Trimming pared 1 base from V and 2 bases from J, leaving 11 bases between. In germline, CDR1 is MGHRA, CDR2 YSYEKL. The CDR3 DNA sequence: TGCGCCAGCAGCCAAGGGACAGAGACTCAAGAGACCCAGTACTTC. Residues: CASSQGTETQETQYF.

This chain joins TRBV18 and TRBJ2-3; the D is unclear. Germline CDR1 and CDR2: KGHSH and LQKENI. V dropped 3 bases and J dropped 2 bases, with 6 bases sitting between them. This CDR3 contains 13 residues. The CDR3 sequence: CASSPRPTDTQYF. The CDR3 region has the DNA TGTGCCAGCTCACCCCGTCCCACAGATACGCAGTATTTT.

The J gene is TRBJ1-1, the V gene TRBV6-4, with 9 bases that match TRBD1. This CDR3 region has 16 residues. CDR1 is MRHNA and CDR2 is SNTAGT in the germline V gene. Trimming cost V 6 bases and J 4 bases; bases outside gene matches: 12. The CDR3 DNA reads as TGTGCCAGCAGGGAAGAAAACAGGGGGCTGGGCACTGAAGCTTTCTTT. It specifies CASREENRGLGTEAFF.

In the case of this clone: In the same sample, other DNA sequences code for this CDR3. The chain employs TRBV30 and TRBJ1-2; no firm D call. V lost 0 bases, J lost 7 bases, and 9 bases lay in between. The CDR3 totals 12 residues. Germline CDR1 GTSNPN, CDR2 SVGIG (reference sequence). Here the CDR3 reads CAWSVGPGGYTF. In nucleotides, the CDR3 is TGTGCCTGGAGTGTAGGGCCCGGTGGCTACACCTTC.

This chain joins TRBV9 and TRBJ2-3; D remains ambiguous. The CDR3 has 14 amino acids. The germline gives CDR1 SGDLS, CDR2 YYNGEE. V was shortened by 2 bases and J by 5 bases, with 12 bases between the two germline ends. The CDR3 reads CASSVSRTGDTQYF. DNA of the CDR3: TGTGCCAGCAGCGTGTCTAGAACGGGAGATACGCAGTATTTT.

This clone showed up just once. The chain recombines TRBV2 with TRBJ2-3, with a tentative D call TRBD2 (7 bases). The CDR3 is 19 amino acids. Per the germline V gene, CDR1 is SNHLY and CDR2 is FYNNEI. The V and J ends lost 5 bases and 3 bases respectively, with 27 bases between them. The CDR3 DNA reads as TGTGCCAGCAGTTTTTCAGCGGGGACACCACCCCGGGCGACAGATACGCAGTATTTT. Translated: CASSFSAGTPPRATDTQYF.

This chain links TRBV7-2 with TRBJ2-3; D not resolved. Germline V gives CDR1 SGHTA, CDR2 FQGNSA. The CDR3 length is 15 residues. Between the trimmed V and J ends, which lost 2 bases and 4 bases, there was a span of 13 bases. CDR3 in amino acids: CASSLSGSEADTQYF. The CDR3 bases are TGTGCCAGCAGCTTATCCGGATCAGAGGCAGATACGCAGTATTTT.

This CDR3 reads CASSLSSYNEQFF. CDR3 coding DNA: TGTGCCAGCTCCCTCAGCTCCTACAATGAGCAGTTCTTC. The chain employs TRBV10-3 and TRBJ2-1; D call uncertain. The V gene lost 10 bases and the J gene lost 0 bases, with 10 bases spanning the gap. The CDR3 runs to 13 residues. Germline CDR1 reads ENHRY; CDR2 reads SYGVKD.

This rearrangement joins TRBV2 to TRBJ2-5; no reliable D call. The CDR3 runs 12 residues. Germline V gene sequence: CDR1 SNHLY, CDR2 FYNNEI. V lost 6 bases and J 1 base, leaving 6 bases between the germline ends. For the CDR3, the DNA is TGTGCCAGCAGGCAGCTCCAAGAGACCCAGTACTTC. It is translated as CASRQLQETQYF.

In its sample, this clone was seen once. The chain recombines TRBV29-1 with TRBJ2-1; D gene uncertain. The CDR3 loop spans 12 amino acids. Trimming took 5 bases from V and 4 from J, leaving 9 bases between them. In germline, CDR1 is SQVTM, CDR2 ANQGSEA. The CDR3 nucleotides read TGCAGCGTTCGTGCCCAGTACAATGAGCAGTTCTTC. Translation: CSVRAQYNEQFF.

The chain combines TRBV29-1 with TRBJ1-1; a possible D gene is TRBD1 (6 bases). Germline CDR1 SQVTM, CDR2 ANQGSEA. This CDR3 is built from 13 residues. Trimming pared 7 bases from V and 5 bases from J, leaving 17 bases between. The CDR3 protein is CSARQAGGTEAFF. Written as DNA, the CDR3 is TGCAGCGCCCGACAGGCGGGGGGGACTGAAGCTTTCTTT. Combining the CDR3 with reference TRBV29-1 and TRBJ1-1 gives the whole variable domain SAVISQKPSRDICQRGTSLTIQCQVDSQVTMMFWYRQQPGQSLTLIATANQGSEATYESGFVIDKFPISRPNLTFSTLTVSNMSPEDSSIYLCSARQAGGTEAFFGQGTRLTVV.

The chain uses TRBV21-1 and TRBJ1-1. TRBV21-1 is a pseudogene locus. The CDR3 has 15 residues. The CDR3 sequence: CASSKAELVNTEAFF. The CDR3 DNA follows: TGTGCCAGCAGCAAAGCGGAGCTCGTGAACACTGAAGCTTTCTTT.

The chain couples TRBV10-1 to TRBJ2-2, with TRBD2 matching over 13 bases. This CDR3 has 17 residues. V dropped 3 bases and J dropped 5; count of bases not matched to a gene: 6. In germline, CDR1 is WNHNN, CDR2 SYGVQD (reference sequence). The CDR3 DNA is TGCGCCAGCAGTGAACTAGCGGGAGGGTCTGGGACCGGGGAGCTGTTTTTT. Protein sequence: CASSELAGGSGTGELFF.

The V call is TRBV2, the J call TRBJ1-2; TRBD1 agrees at 10 bases. Per germline, CDR1 SNHLY and CDR2 FYNNEI. V was clipped by 6 bases and J by 6 bases; unmatched bases: 7. There are 14 residues in the CDR3. CDR3 nucleotides: TGTGCCAGCAGCCGTCCCGGGACAGGGGATGGCTACACCTTC. It encodes CASSRPGTGDGYTF. Together with reference TRBV2 and TRBJ1-2, the CDR3 gives the full variable domain: EPEVTQTPSHQVTQMGQEVILRCVPISNHLYFYWYRQILGQKVEFLVSFYNNEISEKSEIFDDQFSVERPDGSNFTLKIRSTKLEDSAMYFCASSRPGTGDGYTFGSGTRLTVV.

J is TRBJ2-7 and V is TRBV5-1; D may be TRBD2 (5 bases). V gave up 7 bases and J gave up 6 bases, with 11 bases separating them. CDR3 length: 11 amino acids. Germline V gene lookup returns CDR1 SGHRS and CDR2 YFSETQ. CDR3 bases: TGCGCCAGCTCTACGGCGGGCGAGCAGTACTTC. Protein: CASSTAGEQYF.

This chain links TRBV6-6 with TRBJ1-1; a weak D match, TRBD1 (6 bases). Germline values: CDR1 MNHNY, CDR2 SVGAGI (reference sequence). Trimming removed 2 bases from V and 5 bases from J, with 9 bases in between. This CDR3 is built from 13 residues. The chain's CDR3 is CASSYEGVTEAFF. DNA for the CDR3: TGTGCCAGCAGTTACGAGGGGGTGACTGAAGCTTTCTTT.

This chain connects TRBV9 to TRBJ1-2; 11 bases fit TRBD1. V lost 0 bases and J lost 4; bases outside the gene matches: 8. Per germline, CDR1 SGDLS and CDR2 YYNGEE. The CDR3 length is 17 residues. CDR3 nucleotide sequence: TGTGCCAGCAGCGTAGTAGCGGGGGACAGGGGGAGCTATGGCTACACCTTC. This gives the protein CASSVVAGDRGSYGYTF.

V is TRBV5-4 and J is TRBJ2-7; D unclear. This CDR3 is built from 14 residues. The germline V and J ends were trimmed by 0 bases and 2 bases, with 9 bases remaining between them. Germline V lookup: CDR1 SGHNT, CDR2 YYREEE (reference sequence). The CDR3 is CASSLVGPPYEQYF. The DNA for the CDR3 is TGTGCCAGCAGCTTGGTTGGGCCCCCCTACGAGCAGTACTTC.

In its sample, this clone was seen a few times. The chain joins TRBV11-3 to TRBJ2-2; D ambiguous. The CDR3 has 14 amino acids. The V gene lost 0 bases and the J gene lost 3 bases, with 5 bases spanning the gap. Germline V gene data show CDR1 as SGHNT and CDR2 as YENEEA. The CDR3 nucleotides read TGTGCCAGCAGCTTAGAACGCTACACCGGGGAGCTGTTTTTT. Protein sequence: CASSLERYTGELFF.

In its sample, this clone is medium-sized. The chain employs TRBV4-1 and TRBJ2-3; TRBD2 aligns across 8 bases. There are 16 residues in the CDR3. In germline, CDR1 is MGHRA, CDR2 YSYEKL. Trimming cost V 1 base and J 1 base; bases outside gene matches: 4. CDR3 loop: CASSQVGTSGTDTQYF. The CDR3 nucleotides read TGCGCCAGCAGCCAAGTGGGGACTAGTGGCACAGATACGCAGTATTTT.

The chain carries TRBV30 and TRBJ2-3; 7 bases fit TRBD1. This CDR3 comprises 13 residues. Unmatched junction bases numbered 4, after V lost 5 bases and J lost 2 bases. Per germline, CDR1 GTSNPN and CDR2 SVGIG (reference sequence). The CDR3 DNA follows: TGTGCCTGGGGACAGGAACTCACAGATACGCAGTATTTT. It encodes CAWGQELTDTQYF. The whole variable domain, remainder taken from reference TRBV30 and TRBJ2-3, is SQTIHQWPATLVQPVGSPLSLECTVEGTSNPNLYWYRQAAGRGLQLLFYSVGIGQISSEVPQNLSASRPQDRQFILSSKKLLLSDSGFYLCAWGQELTDTQYFGPGTRLTVL.

CDR3 DNA sequence: TGTGCCAGTAGCGGACAGGGGGGGAGCTCCTACGAGCAGTACTTC. Translated, it gives CASSGQGGSSYEQYF. The V and J genes are TRBV19 and TRBJ2-7; 10 bases map to TRBD1. The CDR3 totals 15 residues. Trimming cost V 6 bases and J 0 bases; bases outside gene matches: 5. CDR1 and CDR2 (germline): LNHDA, SQIVND (reference sequence). Full variable domain (missing parts from reference TRBV19 and TRBJ2-7): DGGITQSPKYLFRKEGQNVTLSCEQNLNHDAMYWYRQDPGQGLRLIYYSQIVNDFQKGDIAEGYSVSREKKESFPLTVTSAQKNPTAFYLCASSGQGGSSYEQYFGPGTRLTVT.

The chain employs TRBV7-2 and TRBJ2-2; no clear D. V dropped 4 bases and J dropped 4 bases, with 7 bases sitting between them. This CDR3 has 13 amino acids. CDR1 and CDR2 (germline): SGHTA, FQGNSA. The DNA of the CDR3 is TGTGCCAGCAGCTCGGCAGTCACCGGGGAGCTGTTTTTT. Translated: CASSSAVTGELFF.